One sample yielded the 14 T cell receptor beta chains listed below, sequenced in a study of patients and donors after allogeneic stem cell transplantation. TCRdb called the RT-PCR reads again in MiXCR, with one record for every CDR3 protein. The sample yields fewer than 30,000 distinct CDR3 sequences, approximately 43% seen once. Sequenced sample: blood, either unsorted or a sorted T cell fraction (not recorded which). The receptors here all came from a human donor who was either an allogeneic HSCT recipient or a stem cell or donor lymphocyte infusion donor (not recorded which). It is not recorded whose cells these are; they may come from a transplant donor.

This clonotype was observed a handful of times. V usage is TRBV15 and J usage is TRBJ2-3; 9 nucleotides line up with TRBD1. V dropped 3 bases and J dropped 1; count of bases not matched to a gene: 8. The germline gives CDR1 LNHNV, CDR2 YYDKDF (reference sequence). The CDR3 totals 17 residues. The CDR3 spells CATSREKRQGGTDTQYF. The CDR3 nucleotides read TGTGCCACCAGCAGGGAAAAACGACAGGGGGGCACAGATACGCAGTATTTT.

A few counts support this clonotype. CDR3 bases: TGCGCCAGCAGCCAACGAAAGACGACCGCCTCCAAGCCCCAGCATTTT. Translation gives CASSQRKTTASKPQHF. The V gene is TRBV4-1, the J gene TRBJ1-5; the D is unclear. The CDR3 is 16 amino acids. Germline V CDR1 and CDR2: MGHRA, YSYEKL. V gave up 2 bases and J gave up 8 bases, with 19 bases separating them.

Only a few counts were recorded for this clonotype. This chain uses TRBV5-1 with TRBJ1-1; the D is unclear. CDR3 length: 15 amino acids. CDR1 is SGHRS and CDR2 is YFSETQ in the germline V gene. The germline V and J ends were trimmed by 0 bases and 1 base, with 10 bases remaining between them. The CDR3 loop reads CASSLAGQQNTEAFF. The CDR3 DNA is TGCGCCAGCAGCTTGGCCGGGCAGCAGAACACTGAAGCTTTCTTT.

This clonotype was counted a few times. The chain has TRBV20-1 and TRBJ2-7; the match to TRBD2 covers 7 bases. Losses at the gene ends were 2 bases for V and 9 bases for J; bases not matched to a gene: 7. The CDR3 spans 12 residues. Germline CDR1 DFQATT, CDR2 SNEGSKA (reference sequence). This CDR3 reads CSARTGGSGQYF. The CDR3 bases are TGCAGTGCTAGAACTGGCGGGAGCGGGCAGTACTTC.

The chain links TRBV11-2 to TRBJ1-4, with 8 positions matching TRBD1. CDR1 is SGHAT, CDR2 FQNNGV, per germline. The CDR3 contains 13 residues. V lost 4 bases, J lost 5 bases, and 0 bases stayed unmatched. The CDR3 DNA follows: TGTGCCAGCAGCTGGACAGGGAATGAAAAACTGTTTTTT. As protein: CASSWTGNEKLFF.

This clonotype was observed once. The CDR3 reads CASSPIAESSYEQYF. CDR3 coding DNA: TGTGCCAGCAGCCCTATAGCGGAAAGCTCCTACGAGCAGTACTTC. The rearrangement links TRBV5-8 to TRBJ2-7; D possibly corresponds to TRBD2 (6 bases). The CDR3 has 15 residues. Germline-derived CDR1 and CDR2 are SGHTS and YDEGEE. V shed 4 bases and J shed 0 bases, with 14 bases lying between them.

This clonotype was counted a few times. V is TRBV12-3 or TRBV12-4 and J is TRBJ1-5; 8 nucleotides line up with TRBD1. The ends lost 5 bases at V and 1 base at J; junction bases unmatched: 7. The CDR3 loop spans 16 amino acids. The DNA of the CDR3 is TGTGCCAGCAGTCCCGGGACAGGCAAGAGCAATCAGCCCCAGCATTTT. Protein: CASSPGTGKSNQPQHF.

V is TRBV5-8 and J is TRBJ2-2; D is possibly TRBD1 (6 bases). CDR1 and CDR2 (germline): SGHTS, YDEGEE. Trimming removed 4 bases at V and 8 bases at J, with 18 bases between. The CDR3 covers 15 residues. As DNA, the CDR3 is TGTGCCAGCAGCCCCATCACAGGGAGCGGAGGGGAGCTGTTTTTT. Its translation is CASSPITGSGGELFF.

The chain recombines TRBV11-2 with TRBJ2-5; D remains unclear. The V end was cut by 1 base, the J end by 1 base, with 7 bases between. The germline V gene has CDR1 SGHAT and CDR2 FQNNGV. The CDR3 has 14 amino acids. The CDR3 is CASSLVTAQETQYF. CDR3 in DNA: TGTGCCAGCAGCTTAGTTACGGCCCAAGAGACCCAGTACTTC.

This rearrangement joins TRBV5-1 to TRBJ1-1; D possibly corresponds to TRBD1 (6 bases). CDR1 and CDR2 (germline): SGHRS, YFSETQ. The CDR3 is 15 amino acids. With 2 bases removed from V and 0 bases from J, the gap between germline ends came to 11 bases. CDR3 nucleotide sequence: TGCGCCAGCAGCTTAACCGGGACATTGAACACTGAAGCTTTCTTT. Its translation: CASSLTGTLNTEAFF. The full variable domain, completed using reference TRBV5-1 and TRBJ1-1, is KAGVTQTPRYLIKTRGQQVTLSCSPISGHRSVSWYQQTPGQGLQFLFEYFSETQRNKGNFPGRFSGRQFSNSRSEMNVSTLELGDSALYLCASSLTGTLNTEAFFGQGTRLTVV.

This rearrangement joins TRBV21-1 to TRBJ2-5; the D segment call TRBD2 is taken from the table without a DNA check. TRBV21-1 is classified as a pseudogene. The CDR3 loop spans 14 amino acids. The CDR3 reads CASSHSGLQETQYF. As DNA, the CDR3 is TGTGCCAGCAGCCATAGCGGCCTACAAGAGACCCAGTACTTC.

The gene calls are TRBV28 and TRBJ1-6; D unclear. Germline CDR1 and CDR2: MDHEN and SYDVKM. This CDR3 contains 13 residues. For the CDR3, the DNA is TGTACAACCGGTAGCTCCTATAATTCACCCCTCCACTTT. Its translation is CTTGSSYNSPLHF.

This clonotype was recorded only once. V and J are TRBV7-3 and TRBJ2-2; 9 bases are shared with TRBD2. The germline V gene has CDR1 SGHTA and CDR2 FQGTGA. J lost 1 base, V lost 4 bases, and 1 base had no gene match. This CDR3 has 15 residues. This chain's CDR3 is CASSSLAGNTGELFF. CDR3 nucleotides: TGTGCCAGCAGCTCACTAGCGGGGAACACCGGGGAGCTGTTTTTT.

The CDR3 is CATSRGFGDTQYF. The CDR3 nucleotides are TGTGCCACCAGCAGAGGTTTCGGAGATACGCAGTATTTT. This sequence joins TRBV15 and TRBJ2-3; D is uncertain. The CDR3 is made up of 13 amino acids. Looked up from germline, CDR1 is LNHNV and CDR2 is YYDKDF (reference sequence). V lost 1 base and J 5 bases, leaving 7 bases between the germline ends.